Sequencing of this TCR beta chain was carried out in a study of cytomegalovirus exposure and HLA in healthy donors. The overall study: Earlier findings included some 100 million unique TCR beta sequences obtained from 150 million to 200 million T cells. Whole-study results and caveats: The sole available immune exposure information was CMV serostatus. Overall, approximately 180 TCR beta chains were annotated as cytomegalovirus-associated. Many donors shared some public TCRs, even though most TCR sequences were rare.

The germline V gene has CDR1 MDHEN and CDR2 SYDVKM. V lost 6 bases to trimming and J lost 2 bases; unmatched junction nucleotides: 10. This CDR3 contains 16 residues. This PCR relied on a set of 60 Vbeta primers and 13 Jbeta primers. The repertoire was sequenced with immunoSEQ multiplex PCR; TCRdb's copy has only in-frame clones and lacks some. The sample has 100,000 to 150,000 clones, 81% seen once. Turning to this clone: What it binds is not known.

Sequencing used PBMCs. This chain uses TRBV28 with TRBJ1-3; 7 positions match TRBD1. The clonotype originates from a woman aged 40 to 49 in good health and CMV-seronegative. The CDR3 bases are TGTGCCAGCAGGATGGGACAGATTCAAGCTGGAAACACCATATATTTT. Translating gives CASRMGQIQAGNTIYF.